Listed below are T cell receptor beta chains from one sample, sequenced in a study of T cells in localized non-small cell lung cancer. Sequencing was performed with immunoSEQ multiplex PCR; in TCRdb, only in-frame clones are kept and a portion is missing. The data hold 35,000 to 50,000 clones, with roughly 80% observed a single time. The input for sequencing was PBMCs, taken before any cancer treatment. The receptors derive from a woman aged 40-69 years with stage II squamous cell lung carcinoma. CDR3s include the opening cysteine and the closing phenylalanine or tryptophan. Fields, in order: J gene, D gene, V gene, clone size, CDR3 protein, CDR3 DNA. A D gene is named only where the DNA matches it firmly. For some rows the clone size is stated as once, few or many, or as a class when expanded; others skip it.

j_call: TRBJ1-1
d_call: .
v_call: TRBV19
clone_size: .
cdr3_aa: CASSMTRYTEAFF
cdr3_nt: TGTGCCAGTAGTATGACAAGGTACACTGAAGCTTTCTTT

j_call: TRBJ2-5
d_call: .
v_call: TRBV7-6
clone_size: once
cdr3_aa: CASSLGGWETQYF
cdr3_nt: TGTGCCAGCAGCTTAGGAGGTTGGGAGACCCAGTACTTC

j_call: TRBJ2-2
d_call: TRBD2
v_call: TRBV5-4
clone_size: .
cdr3_aa: CASTKESGLAGITGELFF
cdr3_nt: TGTGCCAGCACCAAAGAGTCAGGACTAGCGGGGATCACCGGGGAGCTGTTTTTT

j_call: TRBJ1-1
d_call: .
v_call: TRBV18
clone_size: once
cdr3_aa: CASSPMTGLSEAFF
cdr3_nt: TGTGCCAGCTCACCAATGACAGGTCTATCTGAAGCTTTCTTT

j_call: TRBJ1-4
d_call: .
v_call: TRBV5-8
clone_size: few
cdr3_aa: CASSLFEQANEKLFF
cdr3_nt: TGTGCCAGCAGCTTATTTGAACAGGCTAATGAAAAACTGTTTTTT

j_call: TRBJ1-2
d_call: .
v_call: TRBV5-6
clone_size: once
cdr3_aa: CASSRPDGGQSGYTF
cdr3_nt: TGTGCCAGCAGCCGACCGGACGGGGGGCAAAGTGGCTACACCTTC

j_call: TRBJ2-2
d_call: TRBD2
v_call: TRBV5-6
clone_size: .
cdr3_aa: CASSPPGTITGELFF
cdr3_nt: TGTGCCAGCAGCCCGCCCGGGACTATCACCGGGGAGCTGTTTTTT

j_call: TRBJ1-6
d_call: .
v_call: TRBV10-2
clone_size: .
cdr3_aa: CASSERRSSLHF
cdr3_nt: TGCGCCAGCAGTGAGCGCCGCTCTTCCCTCCACTTT

j_call: TRBJ2-5
d_call: .
v_call: TRBV4-2
clone_size: .
cdr3_aa: CASSQGQRQENQYF
cdr3_nt: TGTGCCAGCAGCCAAGGGCAACGGCAAGAGAACCAGTACTTC

j_call: TRBJ2-5
d_call: .
v_call: TRBV5-4
clone_size: .
cdr3_aa: CASSPDYLQETQYF
cdr3_nt: TGTGCCAGCAGCCCGGACTACCTCCAAGAGACCCAGTACTTC

j_call: TRBJ2-3
d_call: TRBD1
v_call: TRBV29-1
clone_size: .
cdr3_aa: CSVEGDRGTDTQYF
cdr3_nt: TGCAGCGTTGAAGGGGACAGGGGGACAGATACGCAGTATTTT

j_call: TRBJ2-1
d_call: .
v_call: TRBV19
clone_size: .
cdr3_aa: CASSIGTGPGDNEQFF
cdr3_nt: TGTGCCAGTAGTATAGGGACGGGACCAGGGGACAATGAGCAGTTCTTC

j_call: TRBJ2-2
d_call: .
v_call: TRBV28
clone_size: once
cdr3_aa: CASSLGAGYTGELFF
cdr3_nt: TGTGCCAGCAGTTTAGGGGCAGGGTACACCGGGGAGCTGTTTTTT

j_call: TRBJ2-1
d_call: TRBD1
v_call: TRBV27
clone_size: few
cdr3_aa: CASSPGGGIFYNEQFF
cdr3_nt: TGTGCCAGCAGCCCAGGGGGCGGAATTTTCTACAATGAGCAGTTCTTC

j_call: TRBJ1-1
d_call: .
v_call: TRBV7-2
clone_size: .
cdr3_aa: CASSLDQGFTEAFF
cdr3_nt: TGTGCCAGCAGCCTCGATCAGGGGTTCACTGAAGCTTTCTTT

j_call: TRBJ2-1
d_call: TRBD2
v_call: TRBV4-3
clone_size: .
cdr3_aa: CASSQGLAGDGEQFF
cdr3_nt: TGCGCCAGCAGCCAGGGACTAGCGGGAGACGGGGAGCAGTTCTTC

j_call: TRBJ2-5
d_call: .
v_call: TRBV7-9
clone_size: .
cdr3_aa: CASSLEQETQYF
cdr3_nt: TGTGCCAGCAGCTTAGAGCAGGAGACCCAGTACTTC

j_call: TRBJ1-4
d_call: .
v_call: TRBV28
clone_size: .
cdr3_aa: CASSLSPGGPRGKLFF
cdr3_nt: TGTGCCAGCAGTTTATCTCCGGGCGGGCCAAGGGGAAAACTGTTTTTT

j_call: TRBJ2-1
d_call: TRBD2
v_call: TRBV7-2
clone_size: .
cdr3_aa: CASSLGASGGLPPDEQFF
cdr3_nt: TGTGCCAGCAGCTTAGGGGCTAGCGGGGGCCTTCCACCCGATGAGCAGTTCTTC

j_call: TRBJ1-5
d_call: .
v_call: TRBV6-1
clone_size: .
cdr3_aa: CASSEEGPYSNQPQHF
cdr3_nt: TGTGCCAGCAGTGAAGAGGGGCCTTATAGCAATCAGCCCCAGCATTTT

j_call: TRBJ2-5
d_call: TRBD1
v_call: TRBV18
clone_size: .
cdr3_aa: CASSAWDSQETQYF
cdr3_nt: TGTGCCAGCTCAGCCTGGGACAGCCAAGAGACCCAGTACTTC

j_call: TRBJ1-5
d_call: .
v_call: TRBV4-1
clone_size: .
cdr3_aa: CASSQDPYSNQPQHF
cdr3_nt: TGCGCCAGCAGCCAAGATCCCTATAGCAATCAGCCCCAGCATTTT

j_call: TRBJ2-1
d_call: TRBD1
v_call: TRBV7-2
clone_size: .
cdr3_aa: CASRLRTGARNEQFF
cdr3_nt: TGTGCCAGCAGGCTCCGGACAGGGGCTCGCAATGAGCAGTTCTTC

j_call: TRBJ1-1
d_call: .
v_call: TRBV5-1
clone_size: .
cdr3_aa: CASSAGHFTEAFF
cdr3_nt: TGCGCCAGCAGCGCGGGACATTTCACTGAAGCTTTCTTT

j_call: TRBJ1-6
d_call: TRBD1
v_call: TRBV29-1
clone_size: .
cdr3_aa: CSAGQGGNSPLHF
cdr3_nt: TGCAGCGCCGGACAGGGCGGAAATTCACCCCTCCACTTT

j_call: TRBJ1-2
d_call: .
v_call: TRBV7-3
clone_size: medium-sized
cdr3_aa: CASSPQTGSGYTF
cdr3_nt: TGTGCCAGCAGCCCCCAGACAGGATCCGGCTACACCTTC

j_call: TRBJ2-2
d_call: .
v_call: TRBV10-3
clone_size: few
cdr3_aa: CAISDLTGTGELFF
cdr3_nt: TGTGCCATCAGTGACCTCACTGGCACCGGGGAGCTGTTTTTT

j_call: TRBJ2-5
d_call: TRBD2
v_call: TRBV7-2
clone_size: .
cdr3_aa: CASSPGTSGLRAQYF
cdr3_nt: TGTGCCAGCAGCCCCGGGACTAGCGGCCTCCGGGCCCAGTACTTC

j_call: TRBJ2-1
d_call: TRBD2
v_call: TRBV2
clone_size: .
cdr3_aa: CASSEERETYNEQFF
cdr3_nt: TGTGCCAGCAGTGAAGAGCGGGAGACCTACAATGAGCAGTTCTTC

j_call: TRBJ1-4
d_call: .
v_call: TRBV2
clone_size: .
cdr3_aa: CASRGGRGEKLFF
cdr3_nt: TGTGCCAGCAGGGGAGGCCGAGGTGAAAAACTGTTTTTT

j_call: TRBJ1-1
d_call: .
v_call: TRBV2
clone_size: few
cdr3_aa: CASSGQGGAEAFF
cdr3_nt: TGTGCCAGCAGTGGGCAGGGCGGAGCTGAAGCTTTCTTT

j_call: TRBJ1-1
d_call: TRBD1
v_call: TRBV7-6
clone_size: .
cdr3_aa: CASSLTGDFSEAFF
cdr3_nt: TGTGCCAGCAGCCTGACAGGGGATTTCTCTGAAGCTTTCTTT

j_call: TRBJ2-2
d_call: .
v_call: TRBV27
clone_size: .
cdr3_aa: CASSSSGVPGELFF
cdr3_nt: TGTGCCAGCAGTTCATCAGGGGTTCCCGGGGAGCTGTTTTTT

j_call: TRBJ2-1
d_call: .
v_call: TRBV7-2
clone_size: .
cdr3_aa: CASSPRARYNEQFF
cdr3_nt: TGTGCCAGCAGCCCCCGGGCCCGATACAATGAGCAGTTCTTC

j_call: TRBJ1-4
d_call: TRBD1
v_call: TRBV4-1
clone_size: .
cdr3_aa: CASSQDRDRGLEKLFF
cdr3_nt: TGCGCCAGCAGCCAAGATCGAGACAGGGGACTTGAAAAACTGTTTTTT

j_call: TRBJ2-5
d_call: TRBD2
v_call: TRBV5-1
clone_size: once
cdr3_aa: CASSGTGGPGETQYF
cdr3_nt: TGCGCCAGCAGCGGCACGGGGGGGCCTGGAGAGACCCAGTACTTC

j_call: TRBJ2-5
d_call: .
v_call: TRBV10-3
clone_size: .
cdr3_aa: CAISERASRGPQYF
cdr3_nt: TGTGCCATCAGTGAAAGGGCTAGTAGAGGCCCCCAGTACTTC

j_call: TRBJ2-5
d_call: .
v_call: TRBV6-5
clone_size: .
cdr3_aa: CASSYAQTQYF
cdr3_nt: TGTGCCAGCAGTTATGCTCAGACCCAGTACTTC

j_call: TRBJ1-6
d_call: .
v_call: TRBV2
clone_size: few
cdr3_aa: CASTRDRVIGSPLHF
cdr3_nt: TGTGCCAGCACTAGGGACCGCGTAATTGGTTCACCCCTCCACTTT

j_call: TRBJ1-4
d_call: .
v_call: TRBV25-1
clone_size: few
cdr3_aa: CASSDGAGVHEKLFF
cdr3_nt: TGTGCCAGCAGTGACGGCGCGGGGGTACATGAAAAACTGTTTTTT